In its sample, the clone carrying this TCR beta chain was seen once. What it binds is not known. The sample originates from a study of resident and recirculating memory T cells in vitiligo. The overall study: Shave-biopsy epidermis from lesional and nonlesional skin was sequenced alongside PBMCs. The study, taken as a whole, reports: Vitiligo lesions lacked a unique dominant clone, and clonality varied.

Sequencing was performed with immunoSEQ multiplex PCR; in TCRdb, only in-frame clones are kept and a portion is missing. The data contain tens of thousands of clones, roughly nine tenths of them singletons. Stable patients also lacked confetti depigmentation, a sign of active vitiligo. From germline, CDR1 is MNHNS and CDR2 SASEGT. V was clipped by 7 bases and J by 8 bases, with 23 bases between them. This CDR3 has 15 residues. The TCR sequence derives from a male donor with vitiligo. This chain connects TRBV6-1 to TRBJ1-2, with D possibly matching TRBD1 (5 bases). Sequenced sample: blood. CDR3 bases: TGTGCCAGCACCGAGGGACTCTTGAGTGTAGGGGGCTACACCTTC. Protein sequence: CASTEGLLSVGGYTF.